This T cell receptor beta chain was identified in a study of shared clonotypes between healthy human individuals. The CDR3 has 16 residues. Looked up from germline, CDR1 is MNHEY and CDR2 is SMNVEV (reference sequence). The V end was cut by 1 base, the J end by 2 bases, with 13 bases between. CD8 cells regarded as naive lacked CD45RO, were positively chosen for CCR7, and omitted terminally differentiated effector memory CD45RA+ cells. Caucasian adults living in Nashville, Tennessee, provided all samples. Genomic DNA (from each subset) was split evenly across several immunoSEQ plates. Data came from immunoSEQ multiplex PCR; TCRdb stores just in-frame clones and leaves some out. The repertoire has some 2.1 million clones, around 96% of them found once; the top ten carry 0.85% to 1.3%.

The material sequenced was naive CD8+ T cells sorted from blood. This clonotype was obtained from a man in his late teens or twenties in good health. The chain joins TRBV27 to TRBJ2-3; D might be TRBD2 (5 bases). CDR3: CASSLWEYPNTDTQYF. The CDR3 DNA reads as TGTGCCAGCAGTTTATGGGAGTATCCCAACACAGATACGCAGTATTTT.